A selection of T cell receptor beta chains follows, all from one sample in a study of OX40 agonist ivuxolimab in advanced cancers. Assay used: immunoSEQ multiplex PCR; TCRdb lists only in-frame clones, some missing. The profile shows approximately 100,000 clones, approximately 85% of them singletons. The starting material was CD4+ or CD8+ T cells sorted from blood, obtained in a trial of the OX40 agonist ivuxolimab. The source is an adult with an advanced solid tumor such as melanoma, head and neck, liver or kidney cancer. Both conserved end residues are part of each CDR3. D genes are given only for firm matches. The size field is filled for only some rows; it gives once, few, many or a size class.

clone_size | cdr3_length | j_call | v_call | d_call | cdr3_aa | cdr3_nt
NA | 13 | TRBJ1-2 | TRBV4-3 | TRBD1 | CASSQGTGDGYTF | TGCGCCAGCAGCCAAGGGACAGGGGACGGCTACACCTTC
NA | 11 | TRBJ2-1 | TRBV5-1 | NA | CASSLDGRKFF | TGCGCCAGCAGCCTCGACGGGAGAAAGTTCTTC
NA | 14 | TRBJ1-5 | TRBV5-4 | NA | CASSLEGLNQPQHF | TGTGCCAGCAGCTTGGAGGGGCTCAATCAGCCCCAGCATTTT
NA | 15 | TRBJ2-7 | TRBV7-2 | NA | CASNPRLGRGDEQYF | TGTGCCAGCAACCCCCGTCTCGGCAGGGGTGACGAGCAGTACTTC
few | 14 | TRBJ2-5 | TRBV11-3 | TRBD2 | CASSSLAGKETQYF | TGTGCCAGCAGCTCTCTAGCGGGTAAAGAGACCCAGTACTTC
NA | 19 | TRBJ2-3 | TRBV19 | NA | CASSIAYLKAGSSTDTQYF | TGTGCCAGTAGTATAGCATACCTTAAGGCAGGAAGTAGCACAGATACGCAGTATTTT
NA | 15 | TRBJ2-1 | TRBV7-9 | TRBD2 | CASRRAGGNYNEQFF | TGTGCCAGCAGACGAGCGGGAGGAAATTACAATGAGCAGTTCTTC
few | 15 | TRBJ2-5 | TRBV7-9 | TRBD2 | CASTKEGLPQETQYF | TGTGCCAGCACCAAGGAGGGACTACCACAAGAGACCCAGTACTTC
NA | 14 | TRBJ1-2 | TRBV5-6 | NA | CASRFRVSDYGYTF | TGTGCCAGTCGATTCCGGGTTTCGGACTATGGCTACACCTTC
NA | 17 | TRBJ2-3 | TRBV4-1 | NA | CASTNRRRPFTTDTQYF | TGCGCCAGCACTAACCGGCGGCGGCCTTTTACCACAGATACGCAGTATTTT
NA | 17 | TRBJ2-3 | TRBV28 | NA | CASTRVGGEWGTDTQYF | TGTGCCAGCACCCGGGTGGGGGGAGAGTGGGGCACAGATACGCAGTATTTT
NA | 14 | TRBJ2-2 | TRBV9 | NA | CASRGLANTGELFF | TGTGCCAGCAGAGGACTCGCGAACACCGGGGAGCTGTTTTTT
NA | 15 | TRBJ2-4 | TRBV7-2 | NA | CASSPRAGAKNIQYF | TGTGCCAGCAGCCCCAGGGCTGGAGCCAAAAACATTCAGTACTTC
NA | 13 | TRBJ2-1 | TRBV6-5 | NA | CASSYGTYNEQFF | TGTGCCAGCAGTTACGGGACCTACAATGAGCAGTTCTTC
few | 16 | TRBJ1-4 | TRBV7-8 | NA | CASSTTERATNEKLFF | TGTGCCAGCAGCACTACTGAGAGAGCAACTAATGAAAAACTGTTTTTT
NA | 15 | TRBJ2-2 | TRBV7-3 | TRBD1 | CASSLTGGRAGELFF | TGTGCCAGCAGCTTAACAGGGGGCCGGGCCGGGGAGCTGTTTTTT
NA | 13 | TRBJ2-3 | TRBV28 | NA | CASSFRPSFAQYF | TGTGCCAGCAGTTTCCGTCCTTCCTTTGCGCAGTATTTT
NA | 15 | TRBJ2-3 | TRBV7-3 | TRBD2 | CASSSGLVRTDTQYF | TGTGCCAGCAGCTCGGGACTAGTCCGCACAGATACGCAGTATTTT
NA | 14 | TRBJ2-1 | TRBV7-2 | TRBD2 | CASSLGLADNEQFF | TGTGCCAGCAGCTTAGGACTAGCGGACAATGAGCAGTTCTTC
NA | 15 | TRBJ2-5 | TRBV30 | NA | CAWSPVVRAQETQYF | TGTGCCTGGTCCCCCGTGGTCAGGGCCCAAGAGACCCAGTACTTC
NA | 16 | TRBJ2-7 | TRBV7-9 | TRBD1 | CASSLGPGQGDYEQYF | TGTGCCAGCAGCTTAGGTCCAGGACAGGGGGACTACGAGCAGTACTTC
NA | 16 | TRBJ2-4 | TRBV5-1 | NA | CASSLAGGDAKNIQYF | TGCGCCAGCAGCTTGGCCGGGGGCGATGCCAAAAACATTCAGTACTTC
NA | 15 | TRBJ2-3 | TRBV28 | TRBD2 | CASGAPGTSGDTQYF | TGTGCCAGCGGAGCCCCCGGGACTAGCGGAGATACGCAGTATTTT
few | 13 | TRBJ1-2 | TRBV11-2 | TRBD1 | CASSLGQGGGYTF | TGTGCCAGCAGCTTAGGACAGGGTGGTGGCTACACCTTC
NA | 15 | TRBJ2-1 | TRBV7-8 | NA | CASSRGPLPDNEQFF | TGTGCCAGCAGCCGAGGACCATTACCCGACAATGAGCAGTTCTTC
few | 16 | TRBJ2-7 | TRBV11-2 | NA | CASSQSSSGDSYEQYF | TGTGCCAGCAGCCAGTCGAGTTCGGGGGACTCCTACGAGCAGTACTTC
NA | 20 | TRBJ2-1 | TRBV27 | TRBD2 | CASSVLPGTSGRGPYNEQFF | TGTGCCAGCAGCGTACTCCCCGGGACTAGCGGGAGAGGTCCCTACAATGAGCAGTTCTTC
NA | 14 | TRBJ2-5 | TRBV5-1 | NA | CASSLGGNQETQYF | TGCGCCAGCAGCTTAGGTGGAAATCAAGAGACCCAGTACTTC
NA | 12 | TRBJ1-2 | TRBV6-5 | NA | CASMRPNYGYTF | TGTGCCAGCATGCGCCCAAACTATGGCTACACCTTC
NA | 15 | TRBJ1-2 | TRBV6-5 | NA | CASSYSGGLVDGYTF | TGTGCCAGCAGTTACTCGGGGGGCTTGGTCGATGGCTACACCTTC
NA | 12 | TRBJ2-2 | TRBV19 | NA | CASTSATGELFF | TGTGCCAGTACCTCCGCCACCGGGGAGCTGTTTTTT
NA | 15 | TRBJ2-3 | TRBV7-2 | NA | CASSPSSAVTDTQYF | TGTGCCAGCAGCCCCTCGAGCGCGGTCACAGATACGCAGTATTTT
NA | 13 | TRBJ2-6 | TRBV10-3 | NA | CAITDPGANVLTF | TGTGCCATCACTGACCCTGGGGCCAACGTCCTGACTTTC
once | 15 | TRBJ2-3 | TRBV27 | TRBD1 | CASNLGDRSTDTQYF | TGTGCCAGCAACCTGGGGGACAGGAGCACAGATACGCAGTATTTT
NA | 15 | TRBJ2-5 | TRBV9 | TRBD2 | CASSAYSGSQETQYF | TGTGCCAGCAGCGCGTACAGCGGGAGTCAAGAGACCCAGTACTTC
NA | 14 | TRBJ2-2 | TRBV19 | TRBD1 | CASAQTGVTGELFF | TGTGCCTCCGCCCAGACAGGGGTCACCGGGGAGCTGTTTTTT
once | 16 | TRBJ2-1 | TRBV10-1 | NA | CASSGGAFDRSLEQFF | TGCGCCAGCAGTGGAGGTGCATTTGACAGGTCTCTTGAGCAGTTCTTC
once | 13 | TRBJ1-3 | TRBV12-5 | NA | CASGYNSGNTIYF | TGTGCTAGTGGTTACAACTCTGGAAACACCATATATTTT
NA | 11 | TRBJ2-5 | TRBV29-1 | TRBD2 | CSVERGETQYF | TGCAGCGTTGAGCGGGGGGAGACCCAGTACTTC
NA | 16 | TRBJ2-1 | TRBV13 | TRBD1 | CASSLSGQGYIYEQFF | TGTGCCAGCAGCCTATCAGGACAGGGGTACATTTATGAGCAGTTCTTC
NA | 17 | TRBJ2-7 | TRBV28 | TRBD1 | CASSFWAGQGDSYEQYF | TGTGCCAGCAGTTTTTGGGCAGGGCAGGGGGACTCCTACGAGCAGTACTTC
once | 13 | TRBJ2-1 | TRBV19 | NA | CASSTHLGVEQFF | TGTGCCAGTAGTACCCACCTAGGGGTCGAGCAGTTCTTC
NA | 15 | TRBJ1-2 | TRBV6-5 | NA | CASRSGTPPRDGYTF | TGTGCCAGCAGATCCGGGACCCCTCCTCGGGATGGCTACACCTTC
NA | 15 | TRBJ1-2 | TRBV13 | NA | CASSLDRFSNYGYTF | TGTGCCAGCAGCTTAGATCGGTTCTCTAACTATGGCTACACCTTC
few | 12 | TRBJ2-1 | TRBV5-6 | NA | CASSLVRRQQFF | TGTGCCAGCAGCTTAGTCCGGCGGCAGCAGTTCTTC
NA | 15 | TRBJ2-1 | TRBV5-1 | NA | CASSFETGLYNEQFF | TGCGCCAGCAGCTTTGAGACAGGACTATACAATGAGCAGTTCTTC
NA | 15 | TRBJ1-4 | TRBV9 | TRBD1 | CASSPRQGGGEKLFF | TGTGCCAGCAGTCCAAGACAGGGCGGGGGTGAAAAACTGTTTTTT
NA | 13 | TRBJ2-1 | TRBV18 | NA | CASSPGTANEQFF | TGTGCCAGCTCACCAGGGACTGCCAATGAGCAGTTCTTC
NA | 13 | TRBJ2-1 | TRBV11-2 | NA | CASSLGGVSTQFF | TGTGCCAGCAGCTTAGGGGGAGTGTCAACGCAGTTCTTC
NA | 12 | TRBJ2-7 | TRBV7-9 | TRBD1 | CASIGQGPEQYF | TGTGCCAGCATAGGACAGGGGCCCGAGCAGTACTTC